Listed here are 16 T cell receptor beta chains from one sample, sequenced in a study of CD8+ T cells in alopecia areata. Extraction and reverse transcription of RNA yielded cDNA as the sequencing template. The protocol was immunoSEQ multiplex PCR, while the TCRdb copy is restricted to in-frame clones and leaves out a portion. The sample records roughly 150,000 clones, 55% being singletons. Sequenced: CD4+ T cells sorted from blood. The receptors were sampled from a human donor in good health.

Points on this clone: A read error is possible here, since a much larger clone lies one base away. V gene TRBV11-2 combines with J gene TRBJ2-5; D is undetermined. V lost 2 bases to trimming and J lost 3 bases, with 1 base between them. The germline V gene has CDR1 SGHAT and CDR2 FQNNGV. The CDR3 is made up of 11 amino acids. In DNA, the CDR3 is TGTGCCAGCAGCTTAAAAGAGACCCAGTACTTC. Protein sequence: CASSLKETQYF.

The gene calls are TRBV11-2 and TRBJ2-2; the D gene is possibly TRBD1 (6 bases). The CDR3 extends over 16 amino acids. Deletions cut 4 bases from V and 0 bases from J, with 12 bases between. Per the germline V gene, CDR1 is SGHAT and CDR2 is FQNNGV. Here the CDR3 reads CASSSIQGSNTGELFF. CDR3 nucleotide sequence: TGTGCCAGCAGCTCCATACAGGGATCGAACACCGGGGAGCTGTTTTTT.

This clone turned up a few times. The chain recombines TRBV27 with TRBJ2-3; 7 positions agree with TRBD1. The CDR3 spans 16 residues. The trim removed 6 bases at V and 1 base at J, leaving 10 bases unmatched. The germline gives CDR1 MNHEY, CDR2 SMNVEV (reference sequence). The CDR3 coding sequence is TGTGCCAGCAGATTAACAGGGGCCCTCCGCACAGATACGCAGTATTTT. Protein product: CASRLTGALRTDTQYF.

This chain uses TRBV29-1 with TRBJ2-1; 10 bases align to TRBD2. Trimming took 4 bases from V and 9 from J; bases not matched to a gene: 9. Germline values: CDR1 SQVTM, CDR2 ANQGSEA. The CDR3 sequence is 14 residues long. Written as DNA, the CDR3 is TGCAGCGTTGGACCCCTAGCGGGAGAGGGTGAGCAGTTCTTC. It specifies CSVGPLAGEGEQFF.

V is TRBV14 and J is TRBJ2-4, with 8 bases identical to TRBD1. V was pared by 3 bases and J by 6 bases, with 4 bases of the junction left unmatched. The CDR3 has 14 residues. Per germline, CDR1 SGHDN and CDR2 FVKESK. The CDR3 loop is CASSQDRVGNIQYF. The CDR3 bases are TGTGCCAGCAGCCAGGACAGGGTAGGAAACATTCAGTACTTC.

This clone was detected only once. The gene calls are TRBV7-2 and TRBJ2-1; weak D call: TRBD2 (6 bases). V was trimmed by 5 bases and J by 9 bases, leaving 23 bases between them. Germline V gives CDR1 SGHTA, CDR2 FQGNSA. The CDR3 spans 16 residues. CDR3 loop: CASSPAGTRSRSEQFF. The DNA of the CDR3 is TGTGCCAGCAGCCCCGCGGGGACCCGAAGTCGGAGTGAGCAGTTCTTC.

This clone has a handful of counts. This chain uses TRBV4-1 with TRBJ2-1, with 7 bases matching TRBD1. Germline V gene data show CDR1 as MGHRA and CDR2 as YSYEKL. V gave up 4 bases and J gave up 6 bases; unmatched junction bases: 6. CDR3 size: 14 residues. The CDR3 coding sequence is TGCGCCAGCAGCCTACGCTCAGGGGGCAATGAGCAGTTCTTC. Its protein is CASSLRSGGNEQFF.

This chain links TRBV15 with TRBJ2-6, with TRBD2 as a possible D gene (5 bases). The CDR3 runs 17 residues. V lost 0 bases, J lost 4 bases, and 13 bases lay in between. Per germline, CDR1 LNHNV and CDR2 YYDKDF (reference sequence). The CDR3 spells CATSRDREGHGANVLTF. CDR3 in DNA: TGTGCCACCAGCAGAGATCGTGAGGGCCACGGGGCCAACGTCCTGACTTTC.

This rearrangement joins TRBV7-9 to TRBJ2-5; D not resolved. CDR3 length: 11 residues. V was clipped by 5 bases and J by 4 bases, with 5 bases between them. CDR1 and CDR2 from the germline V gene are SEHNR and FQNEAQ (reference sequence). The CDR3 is CASSATETQYF. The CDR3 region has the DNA TGTGCCAGCAGCGCAACAGAGACCCAGTACTTC. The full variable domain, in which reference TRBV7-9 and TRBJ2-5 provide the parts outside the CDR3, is DTGVSQNPRHKITKRGQNVTFRCDPISEHNRLYWYRQTLGQGPEFLTYFQNEAQLEKSRLLSDRFSAERPKGSFSTLEIQRTEQGDSAMYLCASSATETQYFGPGTRLLVL.

CDR3 nucleotide sequence: TGCGCCAGCAGCCAACCTAGCGGGAGGGCTCAGGCAGATACGCAGTATTTT. It is translated as CASSQPSGRAQADTQYF. J is TRBJ2-3 and V is TRBV4-1; TRBD2 matches 12 bases. CDR3 length: 17 amino acids. In germline, CDR1 is MGHRA, CDR2 YSYEKL. V shed 2 bases, J shed 4 bases, and the junction held 7 bases outside the gene matches.

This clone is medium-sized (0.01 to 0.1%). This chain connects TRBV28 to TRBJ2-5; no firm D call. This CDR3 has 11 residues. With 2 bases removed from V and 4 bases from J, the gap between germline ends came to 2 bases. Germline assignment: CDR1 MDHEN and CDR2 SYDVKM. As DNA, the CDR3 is TGTGCCAGCAGTTTACTAGAGACCCAGTACTTC. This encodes CASSLLETQYF.

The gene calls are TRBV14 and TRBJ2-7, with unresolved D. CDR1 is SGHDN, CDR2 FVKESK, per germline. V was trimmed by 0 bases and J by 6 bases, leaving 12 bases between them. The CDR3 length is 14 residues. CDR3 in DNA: TGTGCCAGCAGCCAAGACCTACACACACTCGAGCAGTACTTC. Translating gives CASSQDLHTLEQYF.

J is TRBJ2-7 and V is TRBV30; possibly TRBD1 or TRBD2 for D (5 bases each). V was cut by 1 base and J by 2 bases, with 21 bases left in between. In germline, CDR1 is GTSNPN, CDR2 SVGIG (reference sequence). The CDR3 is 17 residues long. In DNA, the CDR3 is TGTGCCTGGAGTGGAACAAATACTAGGGGCAGGACCTACGAGCAGTACTTC. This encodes CAWSGTNTRGRTYEQYF.

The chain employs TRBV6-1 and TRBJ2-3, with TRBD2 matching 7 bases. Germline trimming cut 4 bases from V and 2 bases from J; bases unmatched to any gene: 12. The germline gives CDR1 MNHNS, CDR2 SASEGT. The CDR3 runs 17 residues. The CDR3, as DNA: TGTGCCAGCAGTGGCCGAGCCGGCGGGAGCATCACAGATACGCAGTATTTT. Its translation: CASSGRAGGSITDTQYF.

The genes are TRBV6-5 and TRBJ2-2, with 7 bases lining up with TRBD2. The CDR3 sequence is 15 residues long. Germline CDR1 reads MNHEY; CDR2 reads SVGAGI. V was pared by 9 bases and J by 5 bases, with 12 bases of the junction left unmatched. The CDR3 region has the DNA TGTGCCAGTTCTAGCGGATCATGGGGGACCGGGGAGCTGTTTTTT. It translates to CASSSGSWGTGELFF.

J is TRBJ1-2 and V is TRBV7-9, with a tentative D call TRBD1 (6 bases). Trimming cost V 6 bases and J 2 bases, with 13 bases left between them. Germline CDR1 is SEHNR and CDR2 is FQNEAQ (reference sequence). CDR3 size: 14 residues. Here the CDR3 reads CASRASGDNYGYTF. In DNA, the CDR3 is TGTGCCAGCAGGGCTTCAGGGGACAACTATGGCTACACCTTC.